A selection of T cell receptor beta chains follows, all from one sample in a study of PD-1 blockade in classical Hodgkin lymphoma. Profiling relied on immunoSEQ multiplex PCR, and the TCRdb table lists in-frame clones only, not all of them. Of about 32,000 clones listed, around 85% were seen once; the top ten hold about 17%. This material consisted of peripheral blood mononuclear cells (PBMCs), taken before the fourth cycle of nivolumab. The origin of the receptors is a human donor with classical Hodgkin lymphoma. Both conserved end residues are part of each CDR3. The order of the fields is CDR3 length, J gene, V gene, D gene, CDR3 protein. A D gene is named only where the DNA matches it firmly.

CDR3 length: 15
J gene: TRBJ1-5
V gene: TRBV28
D gene: NA
CDR3 protein: CASSSPGTMNQPQHF

CDR3 length: 14
J gene: TRBJ1-1
V gene: TRBV10-2
D gene: TRBD1
CDR3 protein: CASSETGANTEAFF

CDR3 length: 13
J gene: TRBJ1-2
V gene: TRBV7-9
D gene: NA
CDR3 protein: CASSPGYGYGYTF

CDR3 length: 16
J gene: TRBJ2-4
V gene: TRBV9
D gene: NA
CDR3 protein: CASSVGGGLAKNIQYF

CDR3 length: 14
J gene: TRBJ2-2
V gene: TRBV5-8
D gene: NA
CDR3 protein: CASSLQVTPGELFF

CDR3 length: 14
J gene: TRBJ2-7
V gene: TRBV11-1
D gene: TRBD2
CDR3 protein: CASSWASGPYEQYF

CDR3 length: 14
J gene: TRBJ2-1
V gene: TRBV28
D gene: NA
CDR3 protein: CASKEGPTGNEQFF

CDR3 length: 14
J gene: TRBJ1-1
V gene: TRBV7-2
D gene: NA
CDR3 protein: CASSLGFGNTEAFF

CDR3 length: 15
J gene: TRBJ2-1
V gene: TRBV7-8
D gene: NA
CDR3 protein: CASSLAYSPYNEQFF

CDR3 length: 13
J gene: TRBJ1-5
V gene: TRBV7-5
D gene: NA
CDR3 protein: CARSLLRDEPQHF

CDR3 length: 15
J gene: TRBJ2-5
V gene: TRBV19
D gene: NA
CDR3 protein: CASSIGGHKKETQYF

CDR3 length: 12
J gene: TRBJ1-2
V gene: TRBV7-2
D gene: NA
CDR3 protein: CASSSTNYGYTF

CDR3 length: 14
J gene: TRBJ2-7
V gene: TRBV9
D gene: TRBD1
CDR3 protein: CASNGGTGIYEQYF

CDR3 length: 13
J gene: TRBJ1-5
V gene: TRBV10-3
D gene: TRBD1
CDR3 protein: CAIRDRDNQPQHF

CDR3 length: 17
J gene: TRBJ1-4
V gene: TRBV7-9
D gene: NA
CDR3 protein: CASSEGYRMTTNEKLFF

CDR3 length: 13
J gene: TRBJ2-1
V gene: TRBV2
D gene: NA
CDR3 protein: CASSQGSYNEQFF

CDR3 length: 15
J gene: TRBJ1-2
V gene: TRBV15
D gene: NA
CDR3 protein: CATSREQGPLYGYTF

CDR3 length: 14
J gene: TRBJ2-7
V gene: TRBV7-8
D gene: NA
CDR3 protein: CASSLTRLGYEQYF

CDR3 length: 15
J gene: TRBJ2-1
V gene: TRBV7-9
D gene: TRBD2
CDR3 protein: CASSGTSGRVNEQFF

CDR3 length: 14
J gene: TRBJ2-1
V gene: TRBV30
D gene: TRBD2
CDR3 protein: CACLTSGGFNEQFF

CDR3 length: 12
J gene: TRBJ1-1
V gene: TRBV7-9
D gene: NA
CDR3 protein: CASSQPIFEAFF

CDR3 length: 13
J gene: TRBJ1-2
V gene: TRBV29-1
D gene: NA
CDR3 protein: CSVALDREYGYTF

CDR3 length: 15
J gene: TRBJ2-2
V gene: TRBV11-1
D gene: NA
CDR3 protein: CASSSNRGNTGELFF

CDR3 length: 14
J gene: TRBJ1-6
V gene: TRBV10-3
D gene: TRBD1
CDR3 protein: CAISPGQGGSPLHF

CDR3 length: 16
J gene: TRBJ2-1
V gene: TRBV7-3
D gene: NA
CDR3 protein: CASSLGNRHGYNEQFF

CDR3 length: 14
J gene: TRBJ2-5
V gene: TRBV9
D gene: TRBD2
CDR3 protein: CATPLAGLQETQYF

CDR3 length: 12
J gene: TRBJ1-1
V gene: TRBV30
D gene: NA
CDR3 protein: CAWSGRGTEAFF

CDR3 length: 14
J gene: TRBJ1-2
V gene: TRBV28
D gene: TRBD1
CDR3 protein: CASETGGSLYGYTF

CDR3 length: 18
J gene: TRBJ2-6
V gene: TRBV18
D gene: TRBD1
CDR3 protein: CASSPPTGGLTGANVLTF

CDR3 length: 14
J gene: TRBJ1-1
V gene: TRBV5-8
D gene: TRBD1
CDR3 protein: CASSWLGQAPEAFF

CDR3 length: 15
J gene: TRBJ2-7
V gene: TRBV7-9
D gene: TRBD1
CDR3 protein: CASSLHRDRGSEQYF

CDR3 length: 14
J gene: TRBJ1-1
V gene: TRBV19
D gene: TRBD1
CDR3 protein: CASSIGQGSTEAFF

CDR3 length: 13
J gene: TRBJ2-7
V gene: TRBV7-2
D gene: NA
CDR3 protein: CASSLHGGYEQYF

CDR3 length: 14
J gene: TRBJ2-1
V gene: TRBV11-3
D gene: NA
CDR3 protein: CASSPGGSYNEQFF

CDR3 length: 13
J gene: TRBJ2-3
V gene: TRBV27
D gene: NA
CDR3 protein: CASRWESTDTQYF

CDR3 length: 13
J gene: TRBJ2-7
V gene: TRBV30
D gene: NA
CDR3 protein: CAWDRARVYEQYF

CDR3 length: 15
J gene: TRBJ2-3
V gene: TRBV5-1
D gene: TRBD2
CDR3 protein: CASRHTSGSVDTQYF

CDR3 length: 14
J gene: TRBJ2-2
V gene: TRBV10-1
D gene: NA
CDR3 protein: CASSEEEYTGELFF

CDR3 length: 17
J gene: TRBJ2-7
V gene: TRBV4-3
D gene: TRBD1
CDR3 protein: CASSQTTHPGTGDEQYF

CDR3 length: 19
J gene: TRBJ2-2
V gene: TRBV4-2
D gene: NA
CDR3 protein: CASSQDRGSALPNTGELFF

CDR3 length: 15
J gene: TRBJ2-1
V gene: TRBV6-1
D gene: TRBD1
CDR3 protein: CASTTPGQELGEQFF

CDR3 length: 13
J gene: TRBJ2-1
V gene: TRBV9
D gene: NA
CDR3 protein: CASSVSRGGEQFF

CDR3 length: 15
J gene: TRBJ1-1
V gene: TRBV6-5
D gene: NA
CDR3 protein: CASTPTILWNTEAFF

CDR3 length: 14
J gene: TRBJ1-6
V gene: TRBV27
D gene: NA
CDR3 protein: CASSVRGGNSPLHF

CDR3 length: 16
J gene: TRBJ1-5
V gene: TRBV28
D gene: NA
CDR3 protein: CASSGQMGSRNQPQHF

CDR3 length: 14
J gene: TRBJ2-2
V gene: TRBV27
D gene: NA
CDR3 protein: CASSPGYNTGELFF